This is a list of T cell receptor beta chains from one sample in a study of identifying expanded T cells in peripheral blood. Using immunoSEQ multiplex PCR, the repertoire was profiled, and TCRdb retains in-frame clones only, with some absent. The sample has approximately 86,000 clones, about 85% seen once. Sequencing used blood. The origin of the receptors is a person aged 18 to 75 in good health. Both conserved end residues are part of each CDR3.

CDR3 protein: CASSVTYGVGKLFF
V gene: TRBV25-1
CDR3 length: 14

CDR3 protein: CASSQEFSVQGTEAFF
V gene: TRBV4-3
CDR3 length: 16

CDR3 protein: CASSPSGGAPDTQYF
V gene: TRBV5-1
CDR3 length: 15

CDR3 protein: CASRSRAETQYF
V gene: TRBV7-9
CDR3 length: 12

CDR3 protein: CASSLTGYTEAFF
V gene: TRBV11-2
CDR3 length: 13

CDR3 protein: CASSFDGRGNDEQYF
V gene: TRBV5-5
CDR3 length: 15

CDR3 protein: CASKPFSGYTDTQYF
V gene: TRBV6-1
CDR3 length: 15

CDR3 protein: CASTVLAGGINEQFF
V gene: TRBV19
CDR3 length: 15

CDR3 protein: CASSELPLQGELFF
V gene: TRBV2
CDR3 length: 14

CDR3 protein: CASSIASGLSYGYTF
V gene: TRBV19
CDR3 length: 15

CDR3 protein: CASTSNYGYTF
V gene: TRBV25-1
CDR3 length: 11

CDR3 protein: CATSLVGGNTEAFF
V gene: TRBV15
CDR3 length: 14

CDR3 protein: CAWDRGHGETQYF
V gene: TRBV23-1
CDR3 length: 13

CDR3 protein: CASSFRIMNTEAFF
V gene: TRBV5-6
CDR3 length: 14

CDR3 protein: CASSQSGVYEQYF
V gene: TRBV13
CDR3 length: 13

CDR3 protein: CASSVGEPGNTIYF
V gene: TRBV6-5
CDR3 length: 14

CDR3 protein: CASSLLQGARRRVTEAFF
V gene: TRBV7-9
CDR3 length: 18

CDR3 protein: CASRKGGVWSYEQYF
V gene: TRBV7-2
CDR3 length: 15

CDR3 protein: CASAPEEFF
V gene: TRBV23-1
CDR3 length: 9

CDR3 protein: CASSLNRRYEQYF
V gene: TRBV4-1
CDR3 length: 13

CDR3 protein: CASSLRGTGGNEQYF
V gene: TRBV11-3
CDR3 length: 15

CDR3 protein: CASSLLGTGDFEQYF
V gene: TRBV11-2
CDR3 length: 15

CDR3 protein: CASSQHITLAGPSYEQYF
V gene: TRBV7-2
CDR3 length: 18

CDR3 protein: CASSLVETNTGELFF
V gene: TRBV5-1
CDR3 length: 15

CDR3 protein: CASSYLAGGPYEQYF
V gene: TRBV5-1
CDR3 length: 15

CDR3 protein: CASSQDHSGGRETQYF
V gene: TRBV4-1
CDR3 length: 16

CDR3 protein: CAWSVGSDFEAFF
V gene: TRBV30
CDR3 length: 13

CDR3 protein: CASSTQGAGTGREKLFF
V gene: TRBV7-2
CDR3 length: 17

CDR3 protein: CASSYDSGTLYEQYF
V gene: TRBV6-6
CDR3 length: 15

CDR3 protein: CASSQEGIGAGELFF
V gene: TRBV4-1
CDR3 length: 15

CDR3 protein: CASSLQSEKLFF
V gene: TRBV5-5
CDR3 length: 12

CDR3 protein: CASSLGGTTTDTQYF
V gene: TRBV7-3
CDR3 length: 15

CDR3 protein: CASSMGGGGYTF
V gene: TRBV5-1
CDR3 length: 12

CDR3 protein: CASSVRGSGNTIYF
V gene: TRBV9
CDR3 length: 14

CDR3 protein: CASSAEGDSTDTQYF
V gene: TRBV9
CDR3 length: 15

CDR3 protein: CASSYTPTSASTDTQYF
V gene: TRBV5-1
CDR3 length: 17

CDR3 protein: CSVEPGAGGGEQYF
V gene: TRBV29-1
CDR3 length: 14

CDR3 protein: CAWTRDSNEKLFF
V gene: TRBV30
CDR3 length: 13

CDR3 protein: CASHRGDSYEQYF
V gene: TRBV25-1
CDR3 length: 13

CDR3 protein: CASTRRGYDDTEAFF
V gene: TRBV5-5
CDR3 length: 15

CDR3 protein: CASSLMAGYGYTF
V gene: TRBV5-4
CDR3 length: 13

CDR3 protein: CASSPPGGQPQHF
V gene: TRBV19
CDR3 length: 13

CDR3 protein: CTSSQGRDWANTEAFF
V gene: TRBV1
CDR3 length: 16

CDR3 protein: CASSPGPSTNEKLFF
V gene: TRBV7-2
CDR3 length: 15

CDR3 protein: CASSRVSVDARSPLHF
V gene: TRBV5-1
CDR3 length: 16